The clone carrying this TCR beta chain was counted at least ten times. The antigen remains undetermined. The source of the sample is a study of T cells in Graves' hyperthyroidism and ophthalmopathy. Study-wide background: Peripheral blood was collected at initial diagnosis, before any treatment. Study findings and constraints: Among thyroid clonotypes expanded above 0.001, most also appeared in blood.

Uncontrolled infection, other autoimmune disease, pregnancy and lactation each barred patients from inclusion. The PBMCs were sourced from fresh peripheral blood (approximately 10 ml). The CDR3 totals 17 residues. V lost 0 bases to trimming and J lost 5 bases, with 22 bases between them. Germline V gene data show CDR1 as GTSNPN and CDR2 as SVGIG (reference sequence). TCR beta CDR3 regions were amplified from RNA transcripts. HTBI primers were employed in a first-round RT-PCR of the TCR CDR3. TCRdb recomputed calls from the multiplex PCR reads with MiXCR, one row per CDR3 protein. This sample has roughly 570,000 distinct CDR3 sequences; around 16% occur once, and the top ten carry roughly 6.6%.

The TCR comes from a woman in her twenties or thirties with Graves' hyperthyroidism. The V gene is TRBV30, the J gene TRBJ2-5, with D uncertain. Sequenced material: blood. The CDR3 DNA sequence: TGTGCCTGGAGTGTACCACTCCTGGACGTGTTTCGGGAGACCCAGTACTTC. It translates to CAWSVPLLDVFRETQYF.